This TCR beta chain was profiled in a study of T cell responses to AZD1222 COVID-19 vaccine. Second-dose schedules of about 4 or about 12 weeks were combined. Study-wide points: Nearly half of unique spike-specific TCRs reportedly avoided B.1.351 and B.1.1.7 mutated regions. Donors in the cohort were predominantly white British and more often female, and clonal diversity was possibly underestimated. Of the AZD1222 recipients, only 5 to 7 were seropositive at baseline.

Produced via immunoSEQ multiplex PCR; TCRdb's table is partial and in-frame only. The data hold 80,000 or so clones, with roughly 90% observed a single time. CDR3 length: 14 residues. Looked up from germline, CDR1 is KGHSH and CDR2 is LQKENI. Trimming took off 6 bases at V and 0 bases at J, with 12 bases between the two ends. In the case of this clone: Its target is not known.

The V gene is TRBV18, the J gene TRBJ2-7; D is undetermined. The clonotype comes from an adult who received the AZD1222 COVID-19 vaccine. Material: peripheral blood, obtained 28 days after the second AZD1222 dose. The CDR3 sequence: CASSPGSYSYEQYF. CDR3 DNA: TGTGCCAGCTCGCCCGGGTCCTACTCCTACGAGCAGTACTTC. The full variable domain, rest sourced from reference TRBV18 and TRBJ2-7, is NAGVMQNPRHLVRRRGQEARLRCSPMKGHSHVYWYRQLPEEGLKFMVYLQKENIIDESGMPKERFSAEFPKEGPSILRIQQVVRGDSAAYFCASSPGSYSYEQYFGPGTRLTVT.